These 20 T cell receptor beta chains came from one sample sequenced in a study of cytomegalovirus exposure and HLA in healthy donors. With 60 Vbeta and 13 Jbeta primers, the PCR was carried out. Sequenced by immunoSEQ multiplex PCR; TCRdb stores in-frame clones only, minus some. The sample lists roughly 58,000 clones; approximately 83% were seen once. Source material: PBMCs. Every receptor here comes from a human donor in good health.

DNA of the CDR3: TGTGCCAGCAGCTTAGACAGATACAATGAGCAGTTCTTC. This encodes CASSLDRYNEQFF. V usage is TRBV7-2 and J usage is TRBJ2-1, with D uncertain. The CDR3 is 13 residues long. The V and J ends lost 1 base and 4 bases respectively, with 5 bases between them. Germline CDR1 SGHTA, CDR2 FQGNSA.

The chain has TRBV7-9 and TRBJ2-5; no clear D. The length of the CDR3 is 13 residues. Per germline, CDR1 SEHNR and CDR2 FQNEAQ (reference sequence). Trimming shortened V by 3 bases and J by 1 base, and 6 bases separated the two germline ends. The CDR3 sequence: CASSFMAQETQYF. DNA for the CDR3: TGTGCCAGCAGCTTTATGGCCCAAGAGACCCAGTACTTC. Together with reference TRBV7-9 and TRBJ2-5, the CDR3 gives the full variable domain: DTGVSQNPRHKITKRGQNVTFRCDPISEHNRLYWYRQTLGQGPEFLTYFQNEAQLEKSRLLSDRFSAERPKGSFSTLEIQRTEQGDSAMYLCASSFMAQETQYFGPGTRLLVL.

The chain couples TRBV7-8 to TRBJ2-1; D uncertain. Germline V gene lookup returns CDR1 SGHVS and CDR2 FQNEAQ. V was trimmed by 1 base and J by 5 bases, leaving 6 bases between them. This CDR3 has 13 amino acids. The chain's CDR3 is CASSLGANNEQFF. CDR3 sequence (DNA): TGTGCCAGCAGCTTAGGGGCAAACAATGAGCAGTTCTTC.

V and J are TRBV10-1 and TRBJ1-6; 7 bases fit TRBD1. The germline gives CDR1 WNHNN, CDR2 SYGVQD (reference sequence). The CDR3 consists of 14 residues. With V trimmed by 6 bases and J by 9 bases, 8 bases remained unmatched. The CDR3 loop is CASSQDRDFSPLHF. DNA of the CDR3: TGCGCCAGCAGCCAAGACAGGGATTTTTCACCCCTCCACTTT.

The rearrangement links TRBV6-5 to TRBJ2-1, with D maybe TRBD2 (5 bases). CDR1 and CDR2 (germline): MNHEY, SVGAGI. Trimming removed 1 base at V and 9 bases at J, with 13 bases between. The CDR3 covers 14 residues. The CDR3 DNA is TGTGCCAGCAGTTACTTCTCCGGGATCGGTGAGCAGTTCTTC. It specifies CASSYFSGIGEQFF.

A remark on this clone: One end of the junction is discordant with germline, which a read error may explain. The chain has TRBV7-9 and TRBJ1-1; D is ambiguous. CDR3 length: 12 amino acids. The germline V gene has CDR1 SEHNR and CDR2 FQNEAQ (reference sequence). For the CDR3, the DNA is TGTTCCAGCAGCTTATTCCTCGGTGAGGCTTTCTTT. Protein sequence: CSSSLFLGEAFF.

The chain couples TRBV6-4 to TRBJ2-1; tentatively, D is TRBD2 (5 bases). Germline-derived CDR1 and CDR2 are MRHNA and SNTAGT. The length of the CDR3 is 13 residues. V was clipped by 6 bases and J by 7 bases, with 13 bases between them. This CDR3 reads CASSLAPTNEQFF. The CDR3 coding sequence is TGTGCCAGCAGCCTAGCACCTACTAATGAGCAGTTCTTC.

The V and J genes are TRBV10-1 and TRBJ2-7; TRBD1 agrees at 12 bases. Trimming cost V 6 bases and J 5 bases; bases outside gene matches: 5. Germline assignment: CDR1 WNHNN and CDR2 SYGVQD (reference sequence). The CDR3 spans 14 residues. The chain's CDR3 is CASSAGTGGHEQYF. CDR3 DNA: TGCGCCAGCAGCGCCGGGACAGGGGGCCACGAGCAGTACTTC.

In DNA form, the CDR3 reads TGTGCCAGCAGTGAATTGGGGACAGGGATTAATTCACCCCTCCACTTT. Protein sequence: CASSELGTGINSPLHF. The chain carries TRBV6-1 and TRBJ1-6, with TRBD1 identical over 9 bases. The germline V gene has CDR1 MNHNS and CDR2 SASEGT. Trimming removed 2 bases from V and 6 bases from J; junction bases left unmatched: 5. The CDR3 length is 16 residues.

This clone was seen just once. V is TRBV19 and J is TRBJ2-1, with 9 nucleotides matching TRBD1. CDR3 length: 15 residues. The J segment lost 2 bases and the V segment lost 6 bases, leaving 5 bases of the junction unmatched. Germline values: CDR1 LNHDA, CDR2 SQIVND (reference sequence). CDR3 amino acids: CASRGTGMPYNEQFF. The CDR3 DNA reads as TGTGCCAGTAGGGGGACAGGGATGCCCTACAATGAGCAGTTCTTC.

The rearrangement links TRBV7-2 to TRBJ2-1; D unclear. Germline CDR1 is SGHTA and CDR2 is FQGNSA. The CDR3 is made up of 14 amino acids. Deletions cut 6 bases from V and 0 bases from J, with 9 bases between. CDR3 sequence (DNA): TGTGCCAGCAGACTTACGAGCTCCTACAATGAGCAGTTCTTC. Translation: CASRLTSSYNEQFF.

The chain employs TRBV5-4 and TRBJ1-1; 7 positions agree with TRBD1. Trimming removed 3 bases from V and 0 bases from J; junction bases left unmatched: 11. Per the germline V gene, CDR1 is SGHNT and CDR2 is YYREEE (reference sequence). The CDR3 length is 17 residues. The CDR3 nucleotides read TGTGCCAGCAGCTCGGATTTCTCGGGACAGTTGAACACTGAAGCTTTCTTT. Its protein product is CASSSDFSGQLNTEAFF.

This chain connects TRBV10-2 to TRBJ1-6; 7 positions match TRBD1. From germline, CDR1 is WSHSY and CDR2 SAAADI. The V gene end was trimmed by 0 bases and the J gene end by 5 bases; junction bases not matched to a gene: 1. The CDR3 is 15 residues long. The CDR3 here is CASSESTGNNSPLHF. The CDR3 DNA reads TGCGCCAGCAGTGAGTCGACAGGGAATAATTCACCCCTCCACTTT.

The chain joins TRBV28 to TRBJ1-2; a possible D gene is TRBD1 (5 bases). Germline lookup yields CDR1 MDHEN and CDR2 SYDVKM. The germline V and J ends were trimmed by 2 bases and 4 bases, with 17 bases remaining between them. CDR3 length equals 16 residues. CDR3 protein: CASSLPGPGGGYGYTF. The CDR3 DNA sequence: TGTGCCAGCAGTTTACCAGGCCCGGGGGGGGGCTATGGCTACACCTTC.

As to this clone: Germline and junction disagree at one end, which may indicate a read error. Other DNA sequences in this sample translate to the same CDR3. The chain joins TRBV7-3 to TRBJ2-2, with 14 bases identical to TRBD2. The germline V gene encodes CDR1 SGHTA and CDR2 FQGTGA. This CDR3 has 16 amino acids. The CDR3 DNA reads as TGTGCCAGCAGCCGGACTAGCGGGGGGTTCACCGGGGAGCTGTTCTTT. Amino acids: CASSRTSGGFTGELFF.

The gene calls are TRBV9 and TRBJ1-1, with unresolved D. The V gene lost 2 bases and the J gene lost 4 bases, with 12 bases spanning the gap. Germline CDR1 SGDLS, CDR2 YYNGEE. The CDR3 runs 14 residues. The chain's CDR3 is CASSVQAEGTEAFF. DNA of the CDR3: TGTGCCAGCAGCGTCCAGGCGGAGGGCACTGAAGCTTTCTTT.

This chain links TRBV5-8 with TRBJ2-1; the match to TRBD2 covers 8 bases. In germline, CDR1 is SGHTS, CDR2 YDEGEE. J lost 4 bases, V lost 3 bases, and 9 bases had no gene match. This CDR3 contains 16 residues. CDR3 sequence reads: CASSSPTSGTYNEQFF. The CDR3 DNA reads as TGTGCCAGCAGCTCACCAACTAGCGGTACATACAATGAGCAGTTCTTC.

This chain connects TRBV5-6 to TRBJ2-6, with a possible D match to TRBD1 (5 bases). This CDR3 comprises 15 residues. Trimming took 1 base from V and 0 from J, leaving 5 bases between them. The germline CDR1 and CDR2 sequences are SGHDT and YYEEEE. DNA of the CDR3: TGTGCCAGCAGCTTGAGGGGCTCTGGGGCCAACGTCCTGACTTTC. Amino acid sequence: CASSLRGSGANVLTF.

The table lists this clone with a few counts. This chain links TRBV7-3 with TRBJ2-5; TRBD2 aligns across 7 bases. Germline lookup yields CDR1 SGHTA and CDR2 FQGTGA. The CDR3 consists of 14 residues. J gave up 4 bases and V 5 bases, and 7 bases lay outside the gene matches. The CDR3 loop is CASSARGGRETQYF. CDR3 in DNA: TGTGCCAGCAGCGCCCGCGGGGGAAGAGAGACCCAGTACTTC.

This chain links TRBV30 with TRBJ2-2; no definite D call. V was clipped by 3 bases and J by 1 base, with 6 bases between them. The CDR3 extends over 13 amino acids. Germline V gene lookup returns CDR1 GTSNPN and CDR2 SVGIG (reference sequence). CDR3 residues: CAWRPRNTGELFF. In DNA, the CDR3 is TGTGCCTGGAGACCCAGGAACACCGGGGAGCTGTTTTTT.